The T cell receptor beta chain described here comes from a study of beta chain features in type 1 diabetes (dated by TCRdb to 2017 to 2018). The study in broad terms: No differences in mean age, gender distribution, total cell number or subset yield were found between patients and healthy donors. A total of around 100 million sorted cells were examined across all samples, and RNA yield correlated strongly with the number of cells per subset. The study compared the TCRB repertoires of sorted circulating CD4+ T cell subsets in recently diagnosed type 1 diabetes patients with those in matched healthy donors. Regulatory and stem cell-like memory subsets were isolated from only 8 patients and roughly eight healthy donors, whereas naive and central memory subsets came from all 30 or so donors.

The paper's findings and limits, for the study overall: Because small numbers of individuals were included in the HLA sub-analyses, any influence of HLA type on TCRB rearrangement was left unresolved. Naive, central memory and regulatory TCRB repertoires appeared more similar among patients than among healthy donors. Shorter templates might be favored by PCR, yet because patient and control samples were amplified and corrected together, any such skew would affect both groups equally. Type 1 diabetes patients showed a moderate but significant shortening of TCRB CDR3 length in all four CD4+ subsets. Because cDNA rather than genomic DNA was sequenced, highly expressing activated cells could have been over-represented, although no difference in activation and CD3 levels was found between groups. At VDJ recombination sites, type 1 diabetes patients had fewer insertions and more deleted nucleotides, which implies abnormalities in thymic rearrangement.

The entire isolated RNA was reverse transcribed using the High Capacity cDNA Reverse Transcription Kit, and thus expressed TCRB transcripts were sequenced. Naive, central memory and regulatory T cell samples underwent deep immunoSEQ sequencing, averaging roughly 3.3 million total reads per sample. Sorted cells were lysed in RLT buffer, and RNA was extracted using DNase-treated RNeasy Micro or Mini kits according to cell number. Each cell subset was processed on its own to prevent cross-contamination, while patient and healthy donor samples were processed together. TCRB sequences were amplified from cDNA with the immunoSEQ multiplex PCR, producing 87-bp fragments spanning the CDR3 region. The amplicons were sequenced using the Illumina HiSeq platform. The authors processed their data as follows. Synthetic template baselines were used to correct PCR bias computationally, reads within Hamming distance 2 were collapsed together, and singletons that could not be merged were discarded. Reads were aligned to IMGT to assign V, D and J genes, CDR3 length, and insertions or deletions at six rearrangement sites. Clonotype counts were normalized to sorted cell number within each subset before computing true diversity and Gini coefficients with the tcR R package. Repertoire sharing was quantified using the overlap coefficient calculated on TCRB nucleotide sequences. Drawn from immuneACCESS, this table holds only the in-frame rearrangements with V and J called that TCRdb kept. Clones are partly lost; checked studies trace under half to an unresolved V gene and leave the rest unexplained. V and J calls plus clone size are reproduced from that table; the DNA served to infer D and trimming. This sample has around 160,000 clones in its table, and approximately 10% of those were observed once. The ten largest clones capture approximately 0.7% of the sample.

A word on this clone: The specificity of this receptor is unknown. No clone much larger than this one lies a single base away; base qualities are absent.

From each donor, a single peripheral blood sample of approximately 110 mL on average was drawn into heparinised tubes. A BD FACSAria II and a panel including CD45RO, CCR7, CD25, CD127, CD95 and CD27 were used to sort naive, central memory, regulatory and stem cell-like memory CD4+ T cells. All sorted populations exceeded 95% purity. PBMCs were separated immediately by Lymphoprep density gradient centrifugation and were stained directly, without being cultured. So that batch effects would be minimized, each experiment stained and sorted samples in pairs, pairing one healthy donor with one patient. The CDR3 spans 16 residues, from the cysteine through the phenylalanine. CDR3 DNA is the only sequence kept; it has 48 bases, read in frame from the first base. Per the germline V gene, MDHEN is the CDR1 and SYDVKM is the CDR2. V is clipped by 8 bases and J by 2 bases, and the sequence between their germline boundaries is 18 bases long.

The TCR sequence derives from a woman aged 25 to 39 with type 1 diabetes. Sequenced: central memory CD4+ T cells from blood. The sequence links TRBV28 to TRBJ2-2; a tentative D call is TRBD2 (6 bases match). The base sequence is TGTGCCAGCTCGAACGGAGTAGCGGCAAACACCGGGGAGCTGTTTTTT. This is translated as CASSNGVAANTGELFF. Reference TRBV28 and TRBJ2-2 genes cover what lies past the CDR3, so the full variable domain is DVKVTQSSRYLVKRTGEKVFLECVQDMDHENMFWYRQDPGLGLRLIYFSYDVKMKEKGDIPEGYSVSREKKERFSLILESASTNQTSMYLCASSNGVAANTGELFFGEGSRLTVL.